This T cell receptor (beta chain) came from a study of blood T cells in healthy people across ages. Findings and caveats of the study: Measured against age, TCR beta diversity per million T cells decreased in a roughly linear manner.

Turning to this clonotype: Its antigen is currently unknown.

PCR was performed a second time for roughly 7 to 12 cycles using a sample-barcoded 5' primer and a J-beta primer mix. A 12-random-nucleotide template-switch adaptor tagged each cDNA molecule. TCRdb itself ran the 5' RACE reads through MiXCR, one entry per CDR3 protein. The sample shows more than 650,000 distinct CDR3 sequences, roughly 24% of them seen only once. Each donor supplied ten milliliters of peripheral blood. Germline values: CDR1 SGDLS, CDR2 YYNGEE. V trimming: 3 bases; J trimming: 2 bases; junction bases outside the gene matches: 10. The CDR3 consists of 18 residues. The same specimen was also included in a second study, on T cells of mothers and their children. From that second work: Every mother produced more than 10 million TCR beta CDR3 reads, whereas every child provided about 3 million.

The J gene is TRBJ1-3, the V gene TRBV9; 11 positions match TRBD1. The sequenced material came from blood. The receptor's source is a boy aged 5-17 years in good health. CDR3 loop: CASSAQRGTGGAGNTIYF. CDR3 DNA: TGTGCCAGCAGCGCCCAGCGGGGGACAGGGGGAGCTGGAAACACCATATATTTT.